This entry lists 31 T cell receptor beta chains sequenced from one sample in a study of blood T cell repertoires in COVID-19. Repertoires were generated with immunoSEQ multiplex PCR, while TCRdb's copy carries only in-frame clones and drops some. Altogether fewer than 95,000 clones are present, 80% to 95% being singletons, with the ten largest covering around 0.8%. The sample was peripheral blood. The receptors originated from a woman aged 80 or older with acute or convalescent COVID-19.

This clone has more than one count but fewer than ten. The chain combines TRBV11-3 with TRBJ2-7; 9 bases line up with TRBD2. The ends lost 2 bases at V and 4 bases at J; junction bases unmatched: 0. There are 13 residues in the CDR3. The germline V gene has CDR1 SGHNT and CDR2 YENEEA. The CDR3 region has the DNA TGTGCCAGCAGCTTAAGCGGGGGGTACGAGCAGTACTTC. The encoded protein is CASSLSGGYEQYF.

The chain recombines TRBV7-2 with TRBJ2-5, with TRBD1 matching 9 bases. Germline-derived CDR1 and CDR2 are SGHTA and FQGNSA. V shed 4 bases and J 5 bases; nucleotides not matched to a gene: 5. This CDR3 has 14 amino acids. The CDR3 loop reads CASSSTGGFETQYF. The CDR3, as DNA: TGTGCCAGCAGCTCCACAGGGGGCTTTGAGACCCAGTACTTC.

The sample holds one count of this clone. This chain links TRBV4-1 with TRBJ2-7; 7 positions agree with TRBD2. The trim removed 0 bases at V and 4 bases at J, leaving 6 bases unmatched. CDR1 and CDR2 from the germline V gene are MGHRA and YSYEKL. The CDR3 spans 15 residues. As DNA, the CDR3 is TGCGCCAGCAGCCAAGATGCGCGGGGGTTGTACGAGCAGTACTTC. Encoded protein: CASSQDARGLYEQYF.

The chain uses TRBV3-1 (or the pseudogene TRBV3-2) and TRBJ1-5; D uncertain. The CDR3 sequence is 12 residues long. V lost 4 bases to trimming and J lost 6 bases, with 7 bases between them. Germline V gene data show CDR1 as LGHDT and CDR2 as YNNKEL (reference sequence). The CDR3 is CASSPGGQPQHF. CDR3 DNA: TGTGCCAGCAGCCCGGGAGGTCAGCCCCAGCATTTT.

The chain employs TRBV5-1 and TRBJ2-1; 9 positions match TRBD1. CDR1 and CDR2 from the germline V gene are SGHRS and YFSETQ. The CDR3 covers 14 residues. The V and J ends lost 6 bases and 5 bases, in that order; junction bases with no gene match: 6. This CDR3 is CASNSGQGNNEQFF. CDR3 DNA: TGCGCCAGCAACTCCGGACAGGGGAACAATGAGCAGTTCTTC.

The chain links TRBV6-1 to TRBJ1-1; possible D gene TRBD1, 6 bases. The germline V gene encodes CDR1 MNHNS and CDR2 SASEGT. V was cut by 2 bases and J by 5 bases, with 18 bases left in between. The CDR3 extends over 16 amino acids. The DNA for the CDR3 is TGTGCCAGCAGTGAATCCGCCTCAGGGGCAGGAACTGAAGCTTTCTTT. Its protein is CASSESASGAGTEAFF.

The rearrangement uses TRBV6-6 and TRBJ1-3; D is undetermined. Germline CDR1 reads MNHNY; CDR2 reads SVGAGI (reference sequence). V was pared by 7 bases and J by 2 bases, with 12 bases between. This CDR3 has 14 amino acids. CDR3 coding DNA: TGTGCCAGCACGGCCGACAAGGCTGGAAACACCATATATTTT. Protein product: CASTADKAGNTIYF.

A single count supports this clone. This chain links TRBV5-1 with TRBJ2-7; 7 bases match TRBD2. This CDR3 comprises 18 residues. Germline V gene sequence: CDR1 SGHRS, CDR2 YFSETQ. V lost 4 bases and J lost 6; bases outside the gene matches: 22. As DNA, the CDR3 is TGCGCCAGCAGCCAAGGTGGATGGCGGGAGCTTCGTTTCAGCGAGCAGTACTTC. Its protein product is CASSQGGWRELRFSEQYF.

This clone was detected only once. The CDR3 loop reads CASSISGRDTGELFF. Here the CDR3 DNA reads TGTGCCAGCAGTATAAGCGGGAGAGACACCGGGGAGCTGTTTTTT. V is TRBV6-6 and J is TRBJ2-2, with 8 bases lining up with TRBD2. CDR1 and CDR2 from the germline V gene are MNHNY and SVGAGI (reference sequence). Unmatched junction bases numbered 5, after V lost 5 bases and J lost 3 bases. This CDR3 comprises 15 residues.

V and J are TRBV19 and TRBJ1-2, with D tentatively TRBD1 (5 bases). Germline V gene data show CDR1 as LNHDA and CDR2 as SQIVND (reference sequence). Trimming removed 5 bases from V and 0 bases from J, with 13 bases in between. The CDR3 covers 15 residues. The CDR3 reads CASSPRQRANYGYTF. CDR3 bases: TGTGCCAGTAGTCCGAGACAGCGAGCTAACTATGGCTACACCTTC.

This clone was seen just once. The chain combines TRBV6-5 with TRBJ2-3, with 11 positions matching TRBD2. Germline CDR1 is MNHEY and CDR2 is SVGAGI. The ends lost 3 bases at V and 5 bases at J; junction bases unmatched: 4. The CDR3 loop spans 15 amino acids. Here the CDR3 reads CASSYGLAGRDTQYF. In DNA, the CDR3 is TGTGCCAGCAGTTATGGACTAGCGGGCCGAGATACGCAGTATTTT.

This clone was found a few times. The chain joins TRBV6-6 to TRBJ1-6; TRBD1 matches 9 bases. Germline CDR1 and CDR2: MNHNY and SVGAGI (reference sequence). The CDR3 is 15 residues long. V was clipped by 4 bases and J by 4 bases; unmatched bases: 2. CDR3 DNA: TGTGCCAGCAGTTCAGGACAGGGGTATAATTCACCCCTCCACTTT. Amino acids: CASSSGQGYNSPLHF.

This rearrangement joins TRBV9 to TRBJ2-2; weak D call: TRBD1 (7 bases). Trimming pared 3 bases from V and 3 bases from J, leaving 15 bases between. Germline V gives CDR1 SGDLS, CDR2 YYNGEE. CDR3 length: 16 amino acids. The CDR3 is CASSAYAGGYTGELFF. CDR3 bases: TGTGCCAGCAGCGCGTATGCAGGGGGGTACACCGGGGAGCTGTTTTTT.

V is TRBV27 and J is TRBJ1-5; 11 nucleotides agree with TRBD1. The CDR3 sequence is 13 residues long. V was pared by 8 bases and J by 6 bases, with 3 bases of the junction left unmatched. CDR1 and CDR2 from the germline V gene are MNHEY and SMNVEV (reference sequence). The CDR3 bases are TGTGCCAGCCGCGGACAGGGGGCTCAGCCCCAGCATTTT. Amino acids: CASRGQGAQPQHF.

The chain's CDR3 is CASSLRGLAKTQYF. CDR3 DNA: TGTGCCAGCAGCTTAAGGGGACTAGCGAAGACCCAGTACTTC. J is TRBJ2-5 and V is TRBV11-2; 10 bases align to TRBD2. From germline, CDR1 is SGHAT and CDR2 FQNNGV. The CDR3 loop spans 14 amino acids. The V and J ends lost 2 bases and 6 bases, in that order; junction bases with no gene match: 3.

The V gene is TRBV28, the J gene TRBJ1-5, with 7 positions matching TRBD1. Germline V gene lookup returns CDR1 MDHEN and CDR2 SYDVKM. The trim removed 6 bases at V and 6 bases at J, leaving 5 bases unmatched. This CDR3 contains 13 residues. The DNA of the CDR3 is TGTGCCAGCAGAACAGGGGTAGGTCAGCCCCAGCATTTT. Translating it yields CASRTGVGQPQHF.

The chain links TRBV7-9 to TRBJ1-1; 7 bases line up with TRBD1. V dropped 1 base and J dropped 4; count of bases not matched to a gene: 3. The CDR3 consists of 14 residues. Germline V CDR1 and CDR2: SEHNR, FQNEAQ (reference sequence). The CDR3 spells CASSLEGASTEAFF. The DNA of the CDR3 is TGTGCCAGCAGCTTAGAGGGGGCGAGCACTGAAGCTTTCTTT.

This rearrangement joins TRBV14 to TRBJ1-3; D not resolved. From germline, CDR1 is SGHDN and CDR2 FVKESK. The CDR3 runs 15 residues. Trimming removed 1 base from V and 9 bases from J, with 16 bases in between. The CDR3 protein is CASSQVKGIEGTIYF. In DNA, the CDR3 is TGTGCCAGCAGCCAAGTTAAAGGGATTGAGGGCACCATATATTTT.

The chain joins TRBV7-2 to TRBJ2-4; 9 bases map to TRBD2. The V and J ends lost 2 bases and 0 bases, in that order; junction bases with no gene match: 2. Germline CDR1 reads SGHTA; CDR2 reads FQGNSA. The CDR3 runs to 16 residues. Here the CDR3 DNA reads TGTGCCAGCAGCTTAAGACTAGCGGTAGCCAAAAACATTCAGTACTTC. Protein: CASSLRLAVAKNIQYF.

The V and J genes are TRBV4-1 and TRBJ1-4; perhaps TRBD1 as D (5 bases). The CDR3 loop spans 16 amino acids. Germline assignment: CDR1 MGHRA and CDR2 YSYEKL. V was pared by 0 bases and J by 5 bases, with 13 bases between. CDR3 bases: TGCGCCAGCAGCCAAGATCCCGCAGGGAAGAATGAAAAACTGTTTTTT. It is translated as CASSQDPAGKNEKLFF.

CDR3 sequence: CSVEGSGQAFF. CDR3 sequence (DNA): TGCAGCGTTGAAGGGTCAGGGCAAGCTTTCTTT. The chain combines TRBV29-1 with TRBJ1-1; tentative D call: TRBD1 (5 bases). V dropped 1 base and J dropped 9 bases, with 9 bases sitting between them. The CDR3 length is 11 residues. Per the germline V gene, CDR1 is SQVTM and CDR2 is ANQGSEA. The complete variable domain, with remaining parts taken from reference TRBV29-1 and TRBJ1-1, reads SAVISQKPSRDICQRGTSLTIQCQVDSQVTMMFWYRQQPGQSLTLIATANQGSEATYESGFVIDKFPISRPNLTFSTLTVSNMSPEDSSIYLCSVEGSGQAFFGQGTRLTVV.

The chain uses TRBV27 and TRBJ2-4, with 8 bases that match TRBD1. The junction had 9 bases not matched to a gene; V was cut back by 5 bases and J by 6 bases. There are 15 residues in the CDR3. Germline assignment: CDR1 MNHEY and CDR2 SMNVEV (reference sequence). This chain's CDR3 is CASSSSGTGLNIQYF. The CDR3 coding sequence is TGTGCCAGCAGTAGCTCCGGGACAGGTCTAAACATTCAGTACTTC.

The V gene is TRBV7-3, the J gene TRBJ2-7, with a possible D match to TRBD1 (6 bases). The CDR3 is 13 residues long. V was cut by 2 bases and J by 3 bases, with 8 bases left in between. Germline V gene sequence: CDR1 SGHTA, CDR2 FQGTGA. CDR3 amino acids: CASSLGQRYEQYF. The CDR3 coding sequence is TGTGCCAGCAGCTTAGGACAGCGCTACGAGCAGTACTTC.

The rearrangement joins TRBV29-1 to TRBJ1-3; D gene uncertain. In germline, CDR1 is SQVTM, CDR2 ANQGSEA. There are 13 residues in the CDR3. Trimming pared 4 bases from V and 3 bases from J, leaving 10 bases between. In DNA form, the CDR3 reads TGCAGCGTTGTATTAACAAGTGGAAACACCATATATTTT. Translating it yields CSVVLTSGNTIYF. Full variable domain (missing parts from reference TRBV29-1 and TRBJ1-3): SAVISQKPSRDICQRGTSLTIQCQVDSQVTMMFWYRQQPGQSLTLIATANQGSEATYESGFVIDKFPISRPNLTFSTLTVSNMSPEDSSIYLCSVVLTSGNTIYFGEGSWLTVV.

The gene calls are TRBV18 and TRBJ2-3, with D possibly being TRBD1 (6 bases). V was shortened by 6 bases and J by 4 bases, with 17 bases between the two germline ends. The CDR3 has 15 residues. From germline, CDR1 is KGHSH and CDR2 LQKENI. CDR3 nucleotides: TGTGCCAGCTCCCCAGAGATGGGGGCGTCAGATACGCAGTATTTT. It translates to CASSPEMGASDTQYF.

This chain links TRBV5-5 with TRBJ2-7; 7 bases agree with TRBD1. Trimming removed 3 bases from V and 2 bases from J; junction bases left unmatched: 8. Germline lookup yields CDR1 SGHKS and CDR2 YYEKEE (reference sequence). This CDR3 spans 15 amino acids. CDR3 protein: CASSSQTGRTYEQYF. The CDR3 coding sequence is TGTGCCAGCAGCTCCCAGACAGGGCGAACCTACGAGCAGTACTTC.

The rearrangement uses TRBV19 and TRBJ2-3, with 7 bases lining up with TRBD1. Germline assignment: CDR1 LNHDA and CDR2 SQIVND (reference sequence). J lost 0 bases, V lost 8 bases, and 2 bases had no gene match. The CDR3 extends over 13 amino acids. The CDR3 is CASRDSSTDTQYF. CDR3 DNA sequence: TGTGCCAGTCGGGACAGTAGCACAGATACGCAGTATTTT. The entire variable domain, with the rest obtained from reference TRBV19 and TRBJ2-3, is as follows: DGGITQSPKYLFRKEGQNVTLSCEQNLNHDAMYWYRQDPGQGLRLIYYSQIVNDFQKGDIAEGYSVSREKKESFPLTVTSAQKNPTAFYLCASRDSSTDTQYFGPGTRLTVL.

CDR3 sequence reads: CSAHGQGKAFF. CDR3 sequence (DNA): TGCAGTGCTCACGGACAGGGTAAAGCTTTCTTT. The chain carries TRBV20-1 and TRBJ1-1; 8 positions agree with TRBD1. CDR3 size: 11 residues. With 5 bases clipped from V and 9 bases from J, the junction kept 5 bases outside the gene matches. The germline CDR1 and CDR2 sequences are DFQATT and SNEGSKA (reference sequence).

The V gene is TRBV7-2, the J gene TRBJ1-1; TRBD1 aligns across 10 bases. In germline, CDR1 is SGHTA, CDR2 FQGNSA. With V trimmed by 5 bases and J by 1 base, 1 base remained unmatched. CDR3 size: 14 residues. The CDR3 region is CASSGQGGNTEAFF. Written as DNA, the CDR3 is TGTGCCAGCAGCGGACAGGGGGGGAACACTGAAGCTTTCTTT.

Note on this clone: The junction and the germline gene differ at one end; a read error may be behind it. The chain has TRBV7-2 and TRBJ1-2; no reliable D call. The CDR3 runs to 13 residues. The germline V gene has CDR1 SGHTA and CDR2 FQGNSA. CDR3 loop: CASSLWVGNGYTF. The CDR3, as DNA: TGTGCCAGCAGCTTATGGGTCGGGAATGGGTACACCTTC.

The chain carries TRBV7-2 and TRBJ1-1; D gene unclear. The ends were cut back, 1 base at V and 3 bases at J, with 9 bases in the middle. Germline V gene sequence: CDR1 SGHTA, CDR2 FQGNSA. The CDR3 runs to 14 residues. The DNA for the CDR3 is TGTGCCAGCAGCTTAGGGGCAGCCGACACTGAAGCTTTCTTT. Protein product: CASSLGAADTEAFF.